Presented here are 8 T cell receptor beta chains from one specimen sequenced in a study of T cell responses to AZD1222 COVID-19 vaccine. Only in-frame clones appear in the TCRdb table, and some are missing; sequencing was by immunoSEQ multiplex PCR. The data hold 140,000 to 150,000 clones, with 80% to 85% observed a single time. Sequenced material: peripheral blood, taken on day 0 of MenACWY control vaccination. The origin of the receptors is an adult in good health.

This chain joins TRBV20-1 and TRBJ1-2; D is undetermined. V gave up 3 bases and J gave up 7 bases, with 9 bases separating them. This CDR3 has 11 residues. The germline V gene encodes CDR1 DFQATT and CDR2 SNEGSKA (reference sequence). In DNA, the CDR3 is TGCAGTGCTAGCCTTCCCGGTGGCTACACCTTC. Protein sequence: CSASLPGGYTF.

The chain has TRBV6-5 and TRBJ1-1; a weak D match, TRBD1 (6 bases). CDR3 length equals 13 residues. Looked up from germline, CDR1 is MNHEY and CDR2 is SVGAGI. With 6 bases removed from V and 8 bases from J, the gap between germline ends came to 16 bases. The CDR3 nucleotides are TGTGCCAGCAGCTCGCCAGGGACACTCGAAGCTTTCTTT. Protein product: CASSSPGTLEAFF.

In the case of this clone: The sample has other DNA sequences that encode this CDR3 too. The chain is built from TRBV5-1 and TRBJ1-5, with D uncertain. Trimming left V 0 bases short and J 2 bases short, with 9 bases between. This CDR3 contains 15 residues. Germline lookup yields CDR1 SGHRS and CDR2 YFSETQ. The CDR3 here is CASSLGGLGNQPQHF. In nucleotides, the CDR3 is TGCGCCAGCAGCTTGGGGGGATTGGGCAATCAGCCCCAGCATTTT. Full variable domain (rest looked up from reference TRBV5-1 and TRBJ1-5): KAGVTQTPRYLIKTRGQQVTLSCSPISGHRSVSWYQQTPGQGLQFLFEYFSETQRNKGNFPGRFSGRQFSNSRSEMNVSTLELGDSALYLCASSLGGLGNQPQHFGDGTRLSIL.

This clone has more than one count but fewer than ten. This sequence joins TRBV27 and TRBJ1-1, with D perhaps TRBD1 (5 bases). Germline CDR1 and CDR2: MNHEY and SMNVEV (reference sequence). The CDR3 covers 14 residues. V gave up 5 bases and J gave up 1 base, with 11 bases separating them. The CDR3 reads CASSPGVKNTEAFF. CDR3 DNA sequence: TGTGCCAGCAGTCCGGGGGTAAAGAACACTGAAGCTTTCTTT.

The CDR3 here is CASRRDRTSTEAFF. The CDR3 bases are TGTGCCAGCAGACGGGACAGGACGAGCACTGAAGCTTTCTTT. This sequence joins TRBV6-5 and TRBJ1-1; 8 bases align to TRBD1. This CDR3 contains 14 residues. The V and J ends lost 6 bases and 4 bases, in that order; junction bases with no gene match: 7. The germline CDR1 and CDR2 sequences are MNHEY and SVGAGI.

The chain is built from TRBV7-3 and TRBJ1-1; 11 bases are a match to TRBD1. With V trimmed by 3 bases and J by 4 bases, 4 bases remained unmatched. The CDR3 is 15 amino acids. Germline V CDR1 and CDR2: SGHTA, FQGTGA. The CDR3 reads CASSFSGTGGTEAFF. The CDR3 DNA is TGTGCCAGCAGCTTTTCCGGGACAGGGGGCACTGAAGCTTTCTTT.

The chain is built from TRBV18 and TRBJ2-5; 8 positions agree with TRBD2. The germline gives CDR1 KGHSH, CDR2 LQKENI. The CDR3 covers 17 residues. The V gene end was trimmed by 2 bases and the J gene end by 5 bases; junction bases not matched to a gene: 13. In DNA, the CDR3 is TGTGCCAGCTCACCAGGTCCGCGGCGGGGGGTCGGGGAGACCCAGTACTTC. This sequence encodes CASSPGPRRGVGETQYF.

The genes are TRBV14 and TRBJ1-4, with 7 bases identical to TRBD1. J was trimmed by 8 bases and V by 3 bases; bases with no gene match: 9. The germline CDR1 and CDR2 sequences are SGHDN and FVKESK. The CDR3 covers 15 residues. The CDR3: CASSHDRVRGEKLFF. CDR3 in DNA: TGTGCCAGCAGCCACGACAGGGTCAGGGGGGAAAAACTGTTTTTT.